This paragraph reports one T cell receptor beta chain. The antigen remains unidentified. CDR1 DFQATT and CDR2 SNEGSKA come from the germline V gene (reference sequence). The CDR3 loop spans 12 amino acids. Naive CD8+ T cells showed a CD45RO-CCR7+CD27+CD95- phenotype. All TRB cDNA libraries came from 5' RACE performed with UMI labels. TCRdb reprocessed the 5' RACE reads; each CDR3 protein has one entry and no DNA is given. The table for this sample gives around 140,000 distinct CDR3 sequences. This entry is derived from a study of CXCR3-negative and CXCR3-positive naive CD8 T cells. Study-wide results and caveats: Within a donor, both naive subsets shared TRBV-TRBJ usage, unlike memory cells. Memory CD8+ cells showed much lower diversity, while both naive subsets displayed comparably high diversity. PBMCs showed partially decreased CXCR3 expression after cryopreservation, and most assays used fresh PBMCs.

The TCR comes from a human donor in good health. Some clones in this sample may be carry-over from other donors' samples. The sequencing input was naive CXCR3- CD8+ T cells from blood. Indicated subset: CD45RO-CCR7+CD27+CD95- naive CD8+ T cells lacking CXCR3 (TNR3-). V is TRBV20-1 and J is TRBJ2-7; TCRdb indicates TRBD2, and absent DNA this call remains unverified. The CDR3 spells CSAGRASYEQYF.